This T cell receptor beta chain was sequenced for a study of blood T cell repertoires in COVID-19. At the level of the study: Acute-phase and convalescent COVID-19 samples originated in the United States, Italy and Spain. The cDNA or gDNA used as material had been derived from T cells, B-cell-depleted T cells, or PBMCs.

In the authors' methods: Reference gene primers were amplified, and this amplification served to estimate nucleated cell counts. Clones were read by immunoSEQ multiplex PCR, and TCRdb kept only the in-frame ones, dropping some. V and J calls and clone size are as listed in that table; D and trimming were resolved from the DNA. The table lists approximately 300,000 clones, around nine tenths of them singletons. Cohorts were assigned according to the clinical history that participants reported. Input material: PBMCs or T cells enriched from blood (not recorded which). The source of this sequence is a woman aged 25 to 39 who had recovered from COVID-19.

Here the CDR3 reads CASSFPRSRNTEAFF. In DNA, the CDR3 is TGTGCCAGCAGCTTCCCTAGGTCTAGGAACACTGAAGCTTTCTTT. V usage is TRBV13 and J usage is TRBJ1-1; no reliable D call. V lost 3 bases and J 1 base, leaving 12 bases between the germline ends. The length of the CDR3 is 15 residues. Germline CDR1 reads PRHDT; CDR2 reads FYEKMQ (reference sequence).